This T cell receptor beta chain is drawn from a study of T cell repertoires in cytomegalovirus infection. In the study overall: CMV epitopes, recently identified HLA-C-restricted and well-studied HLA-B-restricted, were used. Whole-study results and caveats: Carriers of CMV and the relevant HLA type were discriminated by public TCR beta frequency. Dominant in the ex vivo response were TCR beta clonotypes restricted by HLA-C and specific for CMV.

V dropped 5 bases and J dropped 10 bases, with 16 bases sitting between them. CDR1 MNHEY and CDR2 SMNVEV come from the germline V gene (reference sequence). The length of the CDR3 is 13 residues. This clonotype has more than one count but fewer than ten. What it binds is not known. TCRdb called the reads again in MiXCR, with one record for every CDR3 protein. There are some 940,000 distinct CDR3 sequences in the sample; roughly 31% occur only once, and over 12% lies in the top ten. The sample in question was cultured CD8+ T cells from PBMCs, obtained from culture after CMV antigen stimulation. The gene calls are TRBV27 and TRBJ2-3; possibly TRBD1 for D (6 bases). The TCR comes from a human donor in good health (CMV status not recorded). Some clones in this sample may be carry-over from other donors' samples. CDR3 sequence: CASSLDRPGSQYF. The DNA of the CDR3 is TGTGCCAGCAGTCTAGACAGGCCAGGTTCGCAGTATTTT.